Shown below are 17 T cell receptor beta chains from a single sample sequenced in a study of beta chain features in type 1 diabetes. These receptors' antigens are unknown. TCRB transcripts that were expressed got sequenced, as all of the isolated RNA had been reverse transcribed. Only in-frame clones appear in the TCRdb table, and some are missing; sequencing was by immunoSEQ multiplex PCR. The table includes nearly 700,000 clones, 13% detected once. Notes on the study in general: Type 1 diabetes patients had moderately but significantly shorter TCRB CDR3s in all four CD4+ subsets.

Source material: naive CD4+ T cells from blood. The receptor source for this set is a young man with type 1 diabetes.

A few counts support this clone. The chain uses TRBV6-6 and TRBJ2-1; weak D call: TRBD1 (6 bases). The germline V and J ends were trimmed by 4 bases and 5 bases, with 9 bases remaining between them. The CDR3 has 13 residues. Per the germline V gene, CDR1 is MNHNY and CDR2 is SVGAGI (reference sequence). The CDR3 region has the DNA TGTGCCAGCAGTTCAACAGGGAACAATGAGCAGTTCTTC. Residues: CASSSTGNNEQFF.

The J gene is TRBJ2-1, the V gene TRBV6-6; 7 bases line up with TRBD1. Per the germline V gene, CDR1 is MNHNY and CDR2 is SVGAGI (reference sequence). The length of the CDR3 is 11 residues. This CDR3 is CVATGNNEQFF. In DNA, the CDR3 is TGTGTCGCGACAGGGAACAATGAGCAGTTCTTC.

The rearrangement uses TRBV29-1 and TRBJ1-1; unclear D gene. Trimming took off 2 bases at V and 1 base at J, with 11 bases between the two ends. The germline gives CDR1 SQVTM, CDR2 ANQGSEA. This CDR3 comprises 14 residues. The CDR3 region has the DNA TGCAGCGTTGAAAATCAGGCCTCGAACACTGAAGCTTTCTTT. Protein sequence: CSVENQASNTEAFF.

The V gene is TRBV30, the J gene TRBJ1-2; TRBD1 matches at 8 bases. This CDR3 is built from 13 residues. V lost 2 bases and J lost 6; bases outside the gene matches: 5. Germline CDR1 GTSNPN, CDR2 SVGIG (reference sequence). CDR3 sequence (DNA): TGTGCCTGGAGTATTTCGACAGGGGATGGCTACACCTTC. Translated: CAWSISTGDGYTF. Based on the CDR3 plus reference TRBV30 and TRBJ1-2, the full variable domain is SQTIHQWPATLVQPVGSPLSLECTVEGTSNPNLYWYRQAAGRGLQLLFYSVGIGQISSEVPQNLSASRPQDRQFILSSKKLLLSDSGFYLCAWSISTGDGYTFGSGTRLTVV.

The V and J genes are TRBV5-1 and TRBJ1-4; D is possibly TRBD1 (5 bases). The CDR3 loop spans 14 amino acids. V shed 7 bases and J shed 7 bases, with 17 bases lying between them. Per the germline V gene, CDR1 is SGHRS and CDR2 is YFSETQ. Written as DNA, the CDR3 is TGCGCCAGCTCAGCGGCAGGGCGGCGTGAAAAACTGTTTTTT. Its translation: CASSAAGRREKLFF.

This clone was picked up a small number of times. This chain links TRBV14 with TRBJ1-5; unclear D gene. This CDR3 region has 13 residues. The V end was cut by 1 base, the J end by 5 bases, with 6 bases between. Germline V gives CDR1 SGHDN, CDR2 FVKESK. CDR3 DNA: TGTGCCAGCAGCCAAGGGCATCATCAGCCCCAGCATTTT. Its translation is CASSQGHHQPQHF.

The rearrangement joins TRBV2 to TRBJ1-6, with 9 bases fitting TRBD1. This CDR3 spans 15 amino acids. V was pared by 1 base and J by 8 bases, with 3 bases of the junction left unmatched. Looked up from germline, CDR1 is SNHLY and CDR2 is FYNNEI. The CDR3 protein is CASSEDTGGHSPLHF. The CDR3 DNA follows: TGTGCCAGCAGTGAAGATACAGGGGGCCATTCACCCCTCCACTTT.

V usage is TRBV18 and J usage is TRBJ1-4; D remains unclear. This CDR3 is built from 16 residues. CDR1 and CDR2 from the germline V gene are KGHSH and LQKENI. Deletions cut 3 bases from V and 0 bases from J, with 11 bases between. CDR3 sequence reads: CASSPMEAATNEKLFF. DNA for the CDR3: TGTGCCAGCTCACCCATGGAGGCAGCAACTAATGAAAAACTGTTTTTT.

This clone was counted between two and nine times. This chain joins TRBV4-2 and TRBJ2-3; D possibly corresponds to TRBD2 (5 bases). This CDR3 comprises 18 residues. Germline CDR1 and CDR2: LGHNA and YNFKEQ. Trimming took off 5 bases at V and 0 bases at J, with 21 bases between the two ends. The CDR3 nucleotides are TGTGCCAGCAGCGAGGCGGGTGGATTGGGCCTTAGCACAGATACGCAGTATTTT. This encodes CASSEAGGLGLSTDTQYF.

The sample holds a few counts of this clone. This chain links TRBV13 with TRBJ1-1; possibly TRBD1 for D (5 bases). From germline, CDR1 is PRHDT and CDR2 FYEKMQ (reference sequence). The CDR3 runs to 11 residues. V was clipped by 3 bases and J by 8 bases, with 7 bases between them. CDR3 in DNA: TGTGCCAGCAGCTTCGGGACCGAAGCTTTCTTT. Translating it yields CASSFGTEAFF.

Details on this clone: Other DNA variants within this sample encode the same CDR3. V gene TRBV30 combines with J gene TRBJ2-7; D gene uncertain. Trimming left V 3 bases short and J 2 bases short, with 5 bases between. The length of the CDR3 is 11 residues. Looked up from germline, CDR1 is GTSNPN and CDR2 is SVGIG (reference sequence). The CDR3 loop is CAWSLAYEQYF. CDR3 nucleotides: TGTGCCTGGAGCCTGGCCTACGAGCAGTACTTC.

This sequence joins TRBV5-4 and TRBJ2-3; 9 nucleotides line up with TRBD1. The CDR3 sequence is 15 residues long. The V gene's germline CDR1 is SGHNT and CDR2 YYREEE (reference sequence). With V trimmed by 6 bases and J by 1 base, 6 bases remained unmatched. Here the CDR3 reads CASNRRDRGTDTQYF. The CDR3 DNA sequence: TGTGCCAGCAACCGCCGGGACAGGGGCACAGATACGCAGTATTTT.

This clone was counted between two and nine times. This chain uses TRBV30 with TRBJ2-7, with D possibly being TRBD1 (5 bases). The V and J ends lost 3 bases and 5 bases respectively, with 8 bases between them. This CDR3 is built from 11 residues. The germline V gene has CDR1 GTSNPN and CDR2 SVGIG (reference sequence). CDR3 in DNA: TGTGCCTGGAGCGAAGGGGACGAGCAGTACTTC. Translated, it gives CAWSEGDEQYF.

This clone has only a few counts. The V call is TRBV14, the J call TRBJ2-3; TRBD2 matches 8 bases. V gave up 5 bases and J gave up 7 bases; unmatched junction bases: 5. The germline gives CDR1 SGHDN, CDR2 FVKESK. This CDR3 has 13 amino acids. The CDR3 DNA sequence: TGTGCCAGCAGCAGAGCGGGGGAGTATACGCAGTATTTT. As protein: CASSRAGEYTQYF.

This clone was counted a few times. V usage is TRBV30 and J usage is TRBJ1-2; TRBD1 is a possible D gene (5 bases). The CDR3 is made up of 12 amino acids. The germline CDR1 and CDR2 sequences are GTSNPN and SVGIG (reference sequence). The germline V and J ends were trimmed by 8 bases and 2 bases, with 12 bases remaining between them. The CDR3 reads CALGGANYGYTF. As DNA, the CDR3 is TGTGCCCTGGGCGGGGCGAACTATGGCTACACCTTC. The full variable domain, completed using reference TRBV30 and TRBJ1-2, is SQTIHQWPATLVQPVGSPLSLECTVEGTSNPNLYWYRQAAGRGLQLLFYSVGIGQISSEVPQNLSASRPQDRQFILSSKKLLLSDSGFYLCALGGANYGYTFGSGTRLTVV.

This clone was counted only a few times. The CDR3 region is CASRAEGGPYNEQFF. The CDR3 nucleotides are TGTGCCAGCCGCGCCGAGGGGGGTCCCTACAATGAGCAGTTCTTC. The chain joins TRBV5-6 to TRBJ2-1; the D call may be TRBD1 or TRBD2 (6 bases each). V gave up 7 bases and J gave up 2 bases, with 16 bases separating them. Germline CDR1 and CDR2: SGHDT and YYEEEE. The CDR3 loop spans 15 amino acids. The full variable domain, with the rest looked up from reference TRBV5-6 and TRBJ2-1, is DAGVTQSPTHLIKTRGQQVTLRCSPKSGHDTVSWYQQALGQGPQFIFQYYEEEERQRGNFPDRFSGHQFPNYSSELNVNALLLGDSALYLCASRAEGGPYNEQFFGPGTRLTVL.

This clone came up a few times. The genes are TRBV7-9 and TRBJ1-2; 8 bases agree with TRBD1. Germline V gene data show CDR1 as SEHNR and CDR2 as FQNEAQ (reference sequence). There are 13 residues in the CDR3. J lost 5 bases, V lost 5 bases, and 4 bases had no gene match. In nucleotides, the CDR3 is TGTGCCAGCAGCCCGCAGGGGGCGTATGGCTACACCTTC. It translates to CASSPQGAYGYTF.